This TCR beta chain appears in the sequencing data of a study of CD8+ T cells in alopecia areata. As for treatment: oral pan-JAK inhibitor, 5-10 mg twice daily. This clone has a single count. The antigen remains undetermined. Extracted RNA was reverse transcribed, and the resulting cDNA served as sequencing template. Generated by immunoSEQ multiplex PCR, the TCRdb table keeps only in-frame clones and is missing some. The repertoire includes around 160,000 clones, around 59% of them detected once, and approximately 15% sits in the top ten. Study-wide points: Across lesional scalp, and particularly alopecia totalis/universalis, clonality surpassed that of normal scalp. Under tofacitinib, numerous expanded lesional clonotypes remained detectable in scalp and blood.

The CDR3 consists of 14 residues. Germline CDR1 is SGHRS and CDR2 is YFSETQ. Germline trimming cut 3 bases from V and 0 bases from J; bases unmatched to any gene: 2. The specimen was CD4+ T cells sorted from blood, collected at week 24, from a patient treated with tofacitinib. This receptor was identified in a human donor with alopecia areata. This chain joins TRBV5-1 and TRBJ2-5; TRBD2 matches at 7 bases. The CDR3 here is CASSSAGYQETQYF. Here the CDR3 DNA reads TGCGCCAGCAGCTCAGCGGGGTACCAAGAGACCCAGTACTTC.